These T cell receptor beta chains were read from a single sample in a study of beta chain features in type 1 diabetes. Assay: immunoSEQ multiplex PCR; the TCRdb copy retains only in-frame clones and omits some. The repertoire includes 900,000 or so clones, roughly 15% of them detected once, and around 0.02% sits in the top ten. Material for sequencing was naive CD4+ T cells from blood. The source is a woman aged 18-29 years in good health. Both conserved end residues are part of each CDR3. Fields, in order: J gene, clone size, D gene, V gene, CDR3 DNA, CDR3 protein. The D gene is left open where the match is weak. Rows give clone size only sometimes, using once, few, many, or a class for an expanded clone.

j_gene: TRBJ2-7
abundance: -
d_gene: -
v_gene: TRBV20-1
CDR3nt: TGCAGTGTGGACACCCTCTACGAGCAGTACTTC
CDR3aa: CSVDTLYEQYF

j_gene: TRBJ2-3
abundance: few
d_gene: -
v_gene: TRBV18
CDR3nt: TGTGCCAGCTCACCACCCGGAGCTGAAGATACGCAGTATTTT
CDR3aa: CASSPPGAEDTQYF

j_gene: TRBJ1-5
abundance: few
d_gene: -
v_gene: TRBV5-6
CDR3nt: TGTGCCAGCAGCCCCTTGGGTCATCAGCCCCAGCATTTT
CDR3aa: CASSPLGHQPQHF

j_gene: TRBJ2-1
abundance: -
d_gene: -
v_gene: TRBV11-1
CDR3nt: TGTGCCAGCAGCACGCGACGACAGCTCACCTACAATGAGCAGTTCTTC
CDR3aa: CASSTRRQLTYNEQFF

j_gene: TRBJ1-1
abundance: -
d_gene: -
v_gene: TRBV11-2
CDR3nt: TGTGCCAGCAGCTTAGTCGGGGGCGATTCGGCTTTCTTT
CDR3aa: CASSLVGGDSAFF

j_gene: TRBJ2-5
abundance: -
d_gene: -
v_gene: TRBV7-9
CDR3nt: TGTGCCAGCAGCTTAGGGACCCGGGAGACCCAGTACTTC
CDR3aa: CASSLGTRETQYF

j_gene: TRBJ2-3
abundance: -
d_gene: TRBD1
v_gene: TRBV7-9
CDR3nt: TGTGCCAGCAGCTTCGGACAGGGGTTAGATACGCAGTATTTT
CDR3aa: CASSFGQGLDTQYF

j_gene: TRBJ2-3
abundance: once
d_gene: -
v_gene: TRBV11-2
CDR3nt: TGTGCCAGCAGAATTTCACTAGGGCTAAACACAGATACGCAGTATTTT
CDR3aa: CASRISLGLNTDTQYF

j_gene: TRBJ2-7
abundance: -
d_gene: TRBD2
v_gene: TRBV6-5
CDR3nt: TGTGCCAGCAGTTACTATAGCGGGGAGTCCTACGAGCAGTACTTC
CDR3aa: CASSYYSGESYEQYF

j_gene: TRBJ2-7
abundance: few
d_gene: -
v_gene: TRBV5-6
CDR3nt: TGTGCCAGCAGCTTGGTCGACGGACGCGACGAGCAGTACTTC
CDR3aa: CASSLVDGRDEQYF

j_gene: TRBJ2-5
abundance: -
d_gene: -
v_gene: TRBV2
CDR3nt: TGTGCCAGCCTCCCTAGCAGCCAAGAGACCCAGTACTTC
CDR3aa: CASLPSSQETQYF

j_gene: TRBJ2-5
abundance: few
d_gene: TRBD2
v_gene: TRBV5-4
CDR3nt: TGTGCCAGCAGCTCACGGACTAGCGGGCCCCAAGAGACCCAGTACTTC
CDR3aa: CASSSRTSGPQETQYF

j_gene: TRBJ2-2
abundance: -
d_gene: -
v_gene: TRBV7-9
CDR3nt: TGTGCCAGCAGCCGCCGGAGCGGGACAGGCACCGGGGAGCTGTTTTTT
CDR3aa: CASSRRSGTGTGELFF

j_gene: TRBJ1-5
abundance: few
d_gene: -
v_gene: TRBV18
CDR3nt: TGTGCCAGCTCACCAGGGGTCAATCAGCCCCAGCATTTT
CDR3aa: CASSPGVNQPQHF

j_gene: TRBJ2-5
abundance: -
d_gene: TRBD1
v_gene: TRBV6-5
CDR3nt: TGTGCCAGCCAAAGACAGGGGGGAGAGACCCAGTACTTC
CDR3aa: CASQRQGGETQYF

j_gene: TRBJ2-1
abundance: few
d_gene: TRBD2
v_gene: TRBV28
CDR3nt: TGTGCCAGCAGCTCAAGCGGGATTGCCTACAATGAGCAGTTCTTC
CDR3aa: CASSSSGIAYNEQFF

j_gene: TRBJ1-2
abundance: -
d_gene: -
v_gene: TRBV28
CDR3nt: TGTGCCAGCAGTTTGGATCAGGGGACGGGCTATGGCTACACCTTC
CDR3aa: CASSLDQGTGYGYTF

j_gene: TRBJ2-6
abundance: few
d_gene: -
v_gene: TRBV11-2
CDR3nt: TGTGCCAGCGGGACAACTGGGGCCAACGTCCTGACTTTC
CDR3aa: CASGTTGANVLTF

j_gene: TRBJ2-7
abundance: -
d_gene: TRBD1
v_gene: TRBV25-1
CDR3nt: TGTGCCAGCAGTTTTCCCGGGACAGGGGTCCACGAGCAGTACTTC
CDR3aa: CASSFPGTGVHEQYF

j_gene: TRBJ2-7
abundance: -
d_gene: -
v_gene: TRBV2
CDR3nt: TGTGCCAGCAGTGATAACCGGCATATGATCTACGAGCAGTACTTC
CDR3aa: CASSDNRHMIYEQYF

j_gene: TRBJ2-2
abundance: -
d_gene: TRBD1
v_gene: TRBV7-2
CDR3nt: TGTGCCAGCAGCTCCCTTAGACAGGGGCGCCTTCACACCGGGGAGCTGTTTTTT
CDR3aa: CASSSLRQGRLHTGELFF

j_gene: TRBJ1-3
abundance: -
d_gene: -
v_gene: TRBV11-2
CDR3nt: TGTGCCAGCAGCTTAGGGAGCTCTGGAAACACCATATATTTT
CDR3aa: CASSLGSSGNTIYF

j_gene: TRBJ1-2
abundance: -
d_gene: -
v_gene: TRBV28
CDR3nt: TGTGCCAGCAATATCGGCTTGTTGAGGGGAGGGTATGGCTACACCTTC
CDR3aa: CASNIGLLRGGYGYTF

j_gene: TRBJ2-7
abundance: few
d_gene: TRBD1
v_gene: TRBV5-8
CDR3nt: TGTGCCAGCAGCTTGGACGGGACAGGCTACGAGCAGTACTTC
CDR3aa: CASSLDGTGYEQYF

j_gene: TRBJ2-5
abundance: -
d_gene: TRBD1
v_gene: TRBV5-1
CDR3nt: TGCGCCAGCAGCCCCAGGGGGCTAGAGACCCAGTACTTC
CDR3aa: CASSPRGLETQYF

j_gene: TRBJ2-5
abundance: -
d_gene: TRBD2
v_gene: TRBV6-5
CDR3nt: TGTGCCAGCAGTTACTCGACGGCGGGAGCGAGGGAGACCCAGTACTTC
CDR3aa: CASSYSTAGARETQYF

j_gene: TRBJ2-6
abundance: -
d_gene: -
v_gene: TRBV27
CDR3nt: TGTGCCAGCCGCACAACCGGGGCCAACGTCCTGACTTTC
CDR3aa: CASRTTGANVLTF

j_gene: TRBJ1-1
abundance: -
d_gene: -
v_gene: TRBV10-3
CDR3nt: TGTGCCATCAGGCCTGCAGGGAACACTGAAGCTTTCTTT
CDR3aa: CAIRPAGNTEAFF

j_gene: TRBJ2-5
abundance: -
d_gene: -
v_gene: TRBV6-5
CDR3nt: TGTGCCAGCAGTTCCTCCTCAGAGACCCAGTACTTC
CDR3aa: CASSSSSETQYF

j_gene: TRBJ1-2
abundance: -
d_gene: -
v_gene: TRBV19
CDR3nt: TGTGCCAGTAGTACCCCGGTTTGGCAGGCCCATGGCTACACCTTC
CDR3aa: CASSTPVWQAHGYTF

j_gene: TRBJ2-3
abundance: -
d_gene: -
v_gene: TRBV6-4
CDR3nt: TGTGCCAGCAGTCACGTTGGGGGTGATACGCAGTATTTT
CDR3aa: CASSHVGGDTQYF

j_gene: TRBJ2-1
abundance: few
d_gene: TRBD2
v_gene: TRBV5-6
CDR3nt: TGTGCCAGCAGCTCGACGGGACTAAACTACAATGAGCAGTTCTTC
CDR3aa: CASSSTGLNYNEQFF

j_gene: TRBJ1-1
abundance: few
d_gene: -
v_gene: TRBV28
CDR3nt: TGTGCCAGCAGTTTCGGCACTGAAGCTTTCTTT
CDR3aa: CASSFGTEAFF

j_gene: TRBJ1-1
abundance: few
d_gene: -
v_gene: TRBV5-1
CDR3nt: TGCGCCAGCAGACCGCGTCTGTTCGGGGAGGGGAACACTGAAGCTTTCTTT
CDR3aa: CASRPRLFGEGNTEAFF

j_gene: TRBJ2-5
abundance: few
d_gene: -
v_gene: TRBV7-2
CDR3nt: TGTGCCAGCAGCCAAGACCGAGAGACCCAGTACTTC
CDR3aa: CASSQDRETQYF

j_gene: TRBJ2-1
abundance: few
d_gene: TRBD1
v_gene: TRBV13
CDR3nt: TGTGCCAGCAGCTTATTCTGGACAGGGGCCTACAATGAGCAGTTCTTC
CDR3aa: CASSLFWTGAYNEQFF

j_gene: TRBJ2-3
abundance: few
d_gene: -
v_gene: TRBV27
CDR3nt: TGTGCCAGCAGTTTATCTCAACCGAGGGATACGCAGTATTTT
CDR3aa: CASSLSQPRDTQYF

j_gene: TRBJ2-1
abundance: -
d_gene: -
v_gene: TRBV6-5
CDR3nt: TGTGCCAGCAGTTACCTGCCCTACAATGAGCAGTTCTTC
CDR3aa: CASSYLPYNEQFF

j_gene: TRBJ2-2
abundance: -
d_gene: TRBD2
v_gene: TRBV5-1
CDR3nt: TGCGCCAGCAGGCGGGAGGGCCCCTCCGCCGGGGAGCTGTTTTTT
CDR3aa: CASRREGPSAGELFF

j_gene: TRBJ2-7
abundance: few
d_gene: -
v_gene: TRBV6-6
CDR3nt: TGTGCCAGCAGCGAGACTGTCATCTACGAGCAGTACTTC
CDR3aa: CASSETVIYEQYF

j_gene: TRBJ2-7
abundance: few
d_gene: -
v_gene: TRBV7-2
CDR3nt: TGTGCCAGCAGCTCATCCGGGACCCACGAGCAGTACTTC
CDR3aa: CASSSSGTHEQYF

j_gene: TRBJ2-5
abundance: few
d_gene: -
v_gene: TRBV6-5
CDR3nt: TGTGCCAGCAGTCGAAGGGCAACGGAGACCCAGTACTTC
CDR3aa: CASSRRATETQYF

j_gene: TRBJ2-1
abundance: -
d_gene: TRBD1
v_gene: TRBV7-9
CDR3nt: TGTGCCAGCAGCCCCCAGACAGGGTGGCATGAGCAGTTCTTC
CDR3aa: CASSPQTGWHEQFF

j_gene: TRBJ2-1
abundance: -
d_gene: -
v_gene: TRBV18
CDR3nt: TGTGCCAGCTCACCCACCGAGATCCCCCCTTTCTTC
CDR3aa: CASSPTEIPPFF

j_gene: TRBJ2-2
abundance: few
d_gene: -
v_gene: TRBV11-2
CDR3nt: TGTGCCAGCAGCCAGACCACACGCCACCGGCTGTTTTTT
CDR3aa: CASSQTTRHRLFF

j_gene: TRBJ1-2
abundance: -
d_gene: -
v_gene: TRBV5-4
CDR3nt: TGTGCCAGCAGCTTGGAGAATGTTAGGGAATCGACTCCCAACTTC
CDR3aa: CASSLENVRESTPNF

j_gene: TRBJ1-2
abundance: -
d_gene: -
v_gene: TRBV4-1
CDR3nt: TGCGCCAGCAGCCAAGCCGGGACCCCCTATGGCTACACCTTC
CDR3aa: CASSQAGTPYGYTF

j_gene: TRBJ1-3
abundance: -
d_gene: -
v_gene: TRBV4-2
CDR3nt: TGTGCCAGCAGCCAAGCGGCGGAACACTCTGGAAACACCATATATTTT
CDR3aa: CASSQAAEHSGNTIYF

j_gene: TRBJ1-2
abundance: -
d_gene: -
v_gene: TRBV28
CDR3nt: TGTGCCAGCAGTTTTTTTATCGCCAGGTATTCGGGCTACACCTTC
CDR3aa: CASSFFIARYSGYTF

j_gene: TRBJ2-1
abundance: few
d_gene: TRBD2
v_gene: TRBV19
CDR3nt: TGTGCCAGTAGTAAACCGGGACTAGCGGGAGTCGTCAATGAGCAGTTCTTC
CDR3aa: CASSKPGLAGVVNEQFF